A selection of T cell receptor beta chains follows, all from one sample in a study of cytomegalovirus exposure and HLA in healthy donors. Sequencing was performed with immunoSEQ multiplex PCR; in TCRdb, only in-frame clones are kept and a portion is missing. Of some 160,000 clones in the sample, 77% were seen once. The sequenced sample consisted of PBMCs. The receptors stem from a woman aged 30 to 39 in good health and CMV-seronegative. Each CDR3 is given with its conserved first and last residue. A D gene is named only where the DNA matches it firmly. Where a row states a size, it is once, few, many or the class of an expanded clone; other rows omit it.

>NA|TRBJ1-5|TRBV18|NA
TGTGCCAGCTCACCAGGACAGCCAGATTCCAATCAGCCCCAGCATTTT
CASSPGQPDSNQPQHF
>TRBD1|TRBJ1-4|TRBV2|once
TGTGCCATACGACTAGGGACAGTAAATGAAAAACTGTTTTTT
CAIRLGTVNEKLFF
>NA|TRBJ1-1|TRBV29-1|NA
TGCAGTACAACAGGTTGGGGCACTGAAGCTTTCTTT
CSTTGWGTEAFF
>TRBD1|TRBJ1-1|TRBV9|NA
TGTGCCAGCAGCACGGGACAGTTCACTGAAGCTTTCTTT
CASSTGQFTEAFF
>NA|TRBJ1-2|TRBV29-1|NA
TGCAGCGTTGGTGTGATAGGACAGATCCGTGGCTACACCTTC
CSVGVIGQIRGYTF
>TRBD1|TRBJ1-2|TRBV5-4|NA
TGTGCCAGCAGCTTTACAGGGGCCTATGGCTACACCTTC
CASSFTGAYGYTF
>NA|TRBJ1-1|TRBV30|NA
TGTGCCTGGAGCGGGGTGAACACTGAAGCTTTCTTT
CAWSGVNTEAFF
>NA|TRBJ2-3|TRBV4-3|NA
TGCGCCAGCAGCCAACCGGGGTTTTTAGATACGCAGTATTTT
CASSQPGFLDTQYF
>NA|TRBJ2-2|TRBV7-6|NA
TGTGCCAGCAGCTTAGGAATAGGGGCAGGGAACCCCGGGGAGCTGTTTTTT
CASSLGIGAGNPGELFF
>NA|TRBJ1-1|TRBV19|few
TGTGCCAGTAACTTGGAAGGGAGGAGTGAAGCTTTCTTT
CASNLEGRSEAFF
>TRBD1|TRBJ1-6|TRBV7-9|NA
TGTGCCAGCAGCCCCGGACAGGGGAGGTATAATTCACCCCTCCACTTT
CASSPGQGRYNSPLHF
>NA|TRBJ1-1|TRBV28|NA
TGTGCCAGCAGTTTCCAGGAGGTTGGCTTCTTT
CASSFQEVGFF
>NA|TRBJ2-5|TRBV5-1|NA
TGCGCCAGCAGCTTGGTGCAGTCGGAGACCCAGTACTTC
CASSLVQSETQYF
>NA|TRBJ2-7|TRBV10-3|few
TGTGCCATCAAGGAACCTAGCCTCTCCTACGAGCAGTACTTC
CAIKEPSLSYEQYF
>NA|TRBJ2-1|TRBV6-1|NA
TGTGCCAGCTTAGTGAGCACAGCCTACAATGAGCAGTTCTTC
CASLVSTAYNEQFF
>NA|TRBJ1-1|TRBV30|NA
TGTGCCTGGATCAGTAGGTTGGTCTCGGGTGGAACTTTCTTT
CAWISRLVSGGTFF